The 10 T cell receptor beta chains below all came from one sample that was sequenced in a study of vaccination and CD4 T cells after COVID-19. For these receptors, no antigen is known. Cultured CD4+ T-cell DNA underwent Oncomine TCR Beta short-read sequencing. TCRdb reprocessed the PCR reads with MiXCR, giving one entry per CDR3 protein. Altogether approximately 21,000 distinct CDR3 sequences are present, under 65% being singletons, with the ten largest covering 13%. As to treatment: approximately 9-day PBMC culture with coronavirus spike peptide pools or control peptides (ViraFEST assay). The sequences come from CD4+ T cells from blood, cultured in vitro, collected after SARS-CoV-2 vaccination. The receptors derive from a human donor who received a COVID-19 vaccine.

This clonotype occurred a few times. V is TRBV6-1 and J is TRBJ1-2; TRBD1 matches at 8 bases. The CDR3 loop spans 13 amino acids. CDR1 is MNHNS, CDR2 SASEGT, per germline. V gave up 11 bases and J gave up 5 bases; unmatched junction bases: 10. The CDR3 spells CAGLLTGDYGYTF. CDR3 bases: TGTGCCGGCCTCTTGACAGGGGATTATGGCTACACCTTC.

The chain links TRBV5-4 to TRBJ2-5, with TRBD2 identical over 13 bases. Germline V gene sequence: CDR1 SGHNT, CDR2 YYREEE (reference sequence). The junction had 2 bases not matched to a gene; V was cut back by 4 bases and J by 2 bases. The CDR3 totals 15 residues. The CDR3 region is CASSPGLAGQETQYF. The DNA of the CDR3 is TGTGCCAGCAGCCCGGGACTAGCGGGACAAGAGACCCAGTACTTC.

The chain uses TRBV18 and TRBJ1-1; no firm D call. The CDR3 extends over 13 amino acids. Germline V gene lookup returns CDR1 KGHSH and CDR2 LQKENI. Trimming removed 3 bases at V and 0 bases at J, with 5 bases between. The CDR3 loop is CASSPLLNTEAFF. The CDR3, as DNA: TGTGCCAGCTCACCTCTACTGAACACTGAAGCTTTCTTT.

The CDR3 DNA reads as TGTGCCAGCAGACGGGACAGAAATAGCAATCAGCCCCAGCATTTT. Its protein product is CASRRDRNSNQPQHF. J is TRBJ1-5 and V is TRBV2, with 7 bases that match TRBD1. The CDR3 loop spans 15 amino acids. Germline CDR1 SNHLY, CDR2 FYNNEI. Germline trimming cut 6 bases from V and 0 bases from J; bases unmatched to any gene: 5.

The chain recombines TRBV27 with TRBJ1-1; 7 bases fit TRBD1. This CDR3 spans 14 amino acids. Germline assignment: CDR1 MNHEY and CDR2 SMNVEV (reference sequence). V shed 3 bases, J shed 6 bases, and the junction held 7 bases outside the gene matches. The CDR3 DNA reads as TGTGCCAGCAGTTTGGGTAGGGGGCGGGCTGAAGCTTTCTTT. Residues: CASSLGRGRAEAFF.

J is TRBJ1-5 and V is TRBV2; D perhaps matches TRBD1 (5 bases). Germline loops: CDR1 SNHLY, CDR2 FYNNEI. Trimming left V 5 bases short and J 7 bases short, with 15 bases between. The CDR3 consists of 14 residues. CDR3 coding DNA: TGTGCCAGCAGTAAGGGCGGGGGACGGCAGCCCCAGCATTTT. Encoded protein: CASSKGGGRQPQHF.

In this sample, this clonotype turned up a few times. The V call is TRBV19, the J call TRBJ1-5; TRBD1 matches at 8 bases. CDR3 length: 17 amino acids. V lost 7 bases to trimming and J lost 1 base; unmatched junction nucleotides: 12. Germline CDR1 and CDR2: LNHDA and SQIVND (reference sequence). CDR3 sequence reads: CASKPTGVGRSNQPQHF. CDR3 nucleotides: TGTGCCAGTAAGCCGACAGGGGTAGGGCGAAGCAATCAGCCCCAGCATTTT.

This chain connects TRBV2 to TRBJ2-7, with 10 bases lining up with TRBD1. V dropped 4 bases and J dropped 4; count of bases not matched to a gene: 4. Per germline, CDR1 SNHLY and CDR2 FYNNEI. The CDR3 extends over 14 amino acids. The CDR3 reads CASSGDRGGYEQYF. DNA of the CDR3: TGTGCCAGCAGTGGGGACAGGGGAGGGTACGAGCAGTACTTC.

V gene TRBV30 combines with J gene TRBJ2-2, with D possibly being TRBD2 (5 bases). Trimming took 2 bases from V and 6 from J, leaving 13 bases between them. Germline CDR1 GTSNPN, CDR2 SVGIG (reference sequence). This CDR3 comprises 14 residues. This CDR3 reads CAWSPGKSPGELFF. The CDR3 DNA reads TGTGCCTGGAGTCCGGGGAAAAGTCCCGGGGAGCTGTTTTTT.

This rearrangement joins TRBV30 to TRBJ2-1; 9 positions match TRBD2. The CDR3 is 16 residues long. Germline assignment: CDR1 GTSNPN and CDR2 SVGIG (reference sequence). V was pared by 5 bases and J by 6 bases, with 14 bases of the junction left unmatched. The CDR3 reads CAWDPLAAGGPNEQFF. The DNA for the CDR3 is TGTGCCTGGGACCCCTTAGCCGCGGGGGGGCCCAATGAGCAGTTCTTC.